Each of the 23 T cell receptor beta chains below was sequenced from the same sample in a study of post-analysis software for immune sequencing data. Unique molecular identifiers were carried by the TCR beta cDNA libraries. TCRdb called the PCR reads again in MiXCR, with one record for every CDR3 protein. The sample consists of 150,000 or so distinct CDR3 sequences, under 40% of them appearing once. Sequencing used blood, obtained after autologous hematopoietic stem cell transplantation. The receptors shown here come from a girl between 10 and 17 years old with multiple sclerosis.

The V and J genes are TRBV2 and TRBJ2-1, with 10 bases fitting TRBD2. Germline V lookup: CDR1 SNHLY, CDR2 FYNNEI. The CDR3 has 18 amino acids. V shed 6 bases and J 0 bases; nucleotides not matched to a gene: 11. Written as DNA, the CDR3 is TGTGCCAGCAGCCTGCTAGCGGGAGCCCCGAGCTCCTACAATGAGCAGTTCTTC. Translated, it gives CASSLLAGAPSSYNEQFF.

The chain uses TRBV12-3 or TRBV12-4 and TRBJ2-2; 7 bases agree with TRBD2. The ends lost 2 bases at V and 6 bases at J; junction bases unmatched: 9. There are 16 residues in the CDR3. The CDR3 DNA reads TGTGCCAGCAGTTTAAAGCGGGATGTCAGGGCCGGGGAGCTGTTTTTT. Its protein product is CASSLKRDVRAGELFF.

The chain combines TRBV18 with TRBJ2-7; the D call may be TRBD1 or TRBD2 (5 bases each). The CDR3 loop spans 14 amino acids. Germline V gene data show CDR1 as KGHSH and CDR2 as LQKENI. The V and J ends lost 1 base and 0 bases respectively, with 7 bases between them. This chain's CDR3 is CASSPQGTSYEQYF. DNA for the CDR3: TGTGCCAGCTCACCACAGGGGACCTCCTACGAGCAGTACTTC.

This clonotype was seen ten or more times. The chain joins TRBV5-1 to TRBJ2-1; TRBD2 aligns across 8 bases. This CDR3 is built from 16 residues. V dropped 0 bases and J dropped 6; count of bases not matched to a gene: 8. CDR1 is SGHRS, CDR2 YFSETQ, per germline. CDR3 sequence (DNA): TGCGCCAGCAGCTTGGAGTGGACTAGCCGTATCAATGAGCAGTTCTTC. Translating it yields CASSLEWTSRINEQFF.

V and J are TRBV6-2 or TRBV6-3 and TRBJ1-5; D is unresolved. V gave up 5 bases and J gave up 5 bases, with 16 bases separating them. The CDR3 is made up of 15 amino acids. Germline CDR1 and CDR2: MNHEY and SVGEGT. The CDR3 bases are TGTGCCAGCAGTCCGTCACTCAGGCAGCATCAGCCCCAGCATTTT. Translating it yields CASSPSLRQHQPQHF.

The CDR3 loop reads CASSPGLGQGSEEQYF. The CDR3 DNA follows: TGTGCCAGCTCCCCCGGGCTAGGTCAGGGATCGGAGGAGCAGTACTTC. This chain links TRBV18 with TRBJ2-5; either TRBD1 or TRBD2 may fit D (5 bases each). Per the germline V gene, CDR1 is KGHSH and CDR2 is LQKENI. The CDR3 extends over 16 amino acids. The V gene lost 6 bases and the J gene lost 11 bases, with 28 bases spanning the gap.

V usage is TRBV2 and J usage is TRBJ1-5, with a tentative D call TRBD1 (6 bases). There are 13 residues in the CDR3. Looked up from germline, CDR1 is SNHLY and CDR2 is FYNNEI. V was shortened by 5 bases and J by 7 bases, with 12 bases between the two germline ends. The CDR3 sequence: CASSTGLGQPQHF. In DNA form, the CDR3 reads TGTGCCAGCAGTACAGGGCTGGGGCAGCCCCAGCATTTT.

This chain connects TRBV29-1 to TRBJ1-1; TRBD1 aligns across 10 bases. The V gene's germline CDR1 is SQVTM and CDR2 ANQGSEA. The CDR3 consists of 13 residues. Trimming took 7 bases from V and 7 from J; bases not matched to a gene: 9. The CDR3: CSDLDRGRGEAFF. CDR3 sequence (DNA): TGCAGCGACCTTGACAGGGGGCGAGGTGAAGCTTTCTTT. Combining the CDR3 with reference TRBV29-1 and TRBJ1-1 gives the whole variable domain SAVISQKPSRDICQRGTSLTIQCQVDSQVTMMFWYRQQPGQSLTLIATANQGSEATYESGFVIDKFPISRPNLTFSTLTVSNMSPEDSSIYLCSDLDRGRGEAFFGQGTRLTVV.

The V and J genes are TRBV20-1 and TRBJ2-5; 7 bases align to TRBD1. Germline CDR1 and CDR2: DFQATT and SNEGSKA (reference sequence). With 6 bases clipped from V and 6 bases from J, the junction kept 10 bases outside the gene matches. CDR3 length equals 13 residues. The CDR3 region has the DNA TGCAGTGCCCCAACAGGGGACGCAAAGACCCAGTACTTC. Translating it yields CSAPTGDAKTQYF.

The CDR3 bases are TGTGCCAGCAGCCCAGACGGATCCCATAACTATGGCTACACCTTC. This encodes CASSPDGSHNYGYTF. This chain connects TRBV7-2 to TRBJ1-2, with no clear D. From germline, CDR1 is SGHTA and CDR2 FQGNSA. This CDR3 has 15 amino acids. The V and J ends lost 5 bases and 1 base respectively, with 14 bases between them.

J is TRBJ2-1 and V is TRBV7-3; 8 bases line up with TRBD2. This CDR3 has 20 amino acids. Germline trimming cut 1 base from V and 2 bases from J; bases unmatched to any gene: 16. Germline assignment: CDR1 SGHTA and CDR2 FQGTGA. The CDR3 sequence is CASSLSLGGTGLVPYNEQFF. The CDR3 DNA follows: TGTGCCAGCAGCTTAAGCCTGGGAGGGACGGGACTAGTCCCCTACAATGAGCAGTTCTTC.

This clonotype was seen a single time. This chain joins TRBV6-5 and TRBJ2-4, with a tentative D call TRBD2 (6 bases). TRBJ2-7 matches the DNA end more closely, so the J call is doubtful. This CDR3 spans 13 amino acids. The germline V gene has CDR1 MNHEY and CDR2 SVGAGI. In nucleotides, the CDR3 is TGTGCCAGCAGTAAGGGACTCTCCTACGAGCAGTACTTC. Its translation is CASSKGLSYEQYF.

V gene TRBV7-9 combines with J gene TRBJ1-2; 9 bases are shared with TRBD1. This CDR3 region has 15 residues. Trimming took 3 bases from V and 6 from J; bases not matched to a gene: 8. In germline, CDR1 is SEHNR, CDR2 FQNEAQ (reference sequence). This chain's CDR3 is CASSFTQRQGDGYTF. CDR3 DNA sequence: TGTGCCAGCAGCTTCACACAACGACAGGGGGATGGCTACACCTTC.

The V call is TRBV20-1, the J call TRBJ1-1; D unresolved. V was clipped by 0 bases and J by 3 bases, with 17 bases between them. Looked up from germline, CDR1 is DFQATT and CDR2 is SNEGSKA (reference sequence). This CDR3 comprises 16 residues. The CDR3 nucleotides read TGCAGTGCTAGAGATGTAATAAAACAAGCCCACACTGAAGCTTTCTTT. Amino acids: CSARDVIKQAHTEAFF.

The table lists this clonotype with a count of one. The chain joins TRBV20-1 to TRBJ2-1, with TRBD2 matching 7 bases. From germline, CDR1 is DFQATT and CDR2 SNEGSKA (reference sequence). The CDR3 loop spans 14 amino acids. With 7 bases clipped from V and 2 bases from J, the junction kept 8 bases outside the gene matches. CDR3 region: CSGWTGGPYNEQFF. DNA of the CDR3: TGCAGTGGCTGGACGGGAGGCCCCTACAATGAGCAGTTCTTC.

V gene TRBV12-3 or TRBV12-4 combines with J gene TRBJ2-7; D assignment may be TRBD1 or TRBD2 (5 bases each). V was clipped by 7 bases and J by 2 bases, with 18 bases between them. The CDR3 has 15 amino acids. The CDR3 loop reads CASKLGTHSPYEQYF. The CDR3 DNA is TGTGCCAGCAAGCTGGGGACGCACAGCCCCTACGAGCAGTACTTC.

This chain uses TRBV6-1 with TRBJ2-7, with D hard to call. In germline, CDR1 is MNHNS, CDR2 SASEGT. The CDR3 runs 16 residues. With 3 bases removed from V and 0 bases from J, the gap between germline ends came to 15 bases. The CDR3 spells CASSDRPVFLSYEQYF. Here the CDR3 DNA reads TGTGCCAGCAGTGACCGGCCTGTCTTCCTCTCCTACGAGCAGTACTTC.

The rearrangement links TRBV12-3 or TRBV12-4 to TRBJ1-4; D call uncertain. V was trimmed by 3 bases and J by 12 bases, leaving 17 bases between them. This CDR3 region has 14 residues. CDR3 sequence (DNA): TGTGCCAGCAGTTTCTTCCCCTCGGACGGCGAACTGTTTTTT. It specifies CASSFFPSDGELFF.

The V and J genes are TRBV7-9 and TRBJ2-4, with 7 bases identical to TRBD1. CDR3 length: 14 residues. Germline CDR1 reads SEHNR; CDR2 reads FQNEAQ (reference sequence). The junction had 6 bases not matched to a gene; V was cut back by 3 bases and J by 7 bases. The CDR3, as DNA: TGTGCCAGCAGCTTCGACAGGGCCCCTAACATTCAGTACTTC. Its translation is CASSFDRAPNIQYF.

This clonotype came up a few times. J is TRBJ1-5 and V is TRBV27; D is ambiguous. The CDR3 extends over 13 amino acids. Germline V gene lookup returns CDR1 MNHEY and CDR2 SMNVEV (reference sequence). Trimming removed 4 bases from V and 6 bases from J, with 10 bases in between. The CDR3 protein is CASSWAWGQPQHF. CDR3 DNA: TGTGCCAGCAGTTGGGCATGGGGTCAGCCCCAGCATTTT.

This rearrangement joins TRBV7-9 to TRBJ2-1; maybe TRBD2 (5 bases). Germline V lookup: CDR1 SEHNR, CDR2 FQNEAQ (reference sequence). V lost 5 bases to trimming and J lost 3 bases, with 14 bases between them. This CDR3 contains 15 residues. The CDR3 DNA sequence: TGTGCCAGCAGCCCCGGGCGGGTGGGCTACAATGAGCAGTTCTTC. Translating gives CASSPGRVGYNEQFF.

The rearrangement links TRBV4-3 to TRBJ2-2; TRBD2 matches at 13 bases. There are 18 residues in the CDR3. In germline, CDR1 is LGHNA, CDR2 YSLEER. With V trimmed by 4 bases and J by 4 bases, 9 bases remained unmatched. CDR3 coding DNA: TGCGCCAGCAGCCTCCGACTAGCGGGAGGCCAGTTCACCGGGGAGCTGTTTTTT. Its protein is CASSLRLAGGQFTGELFF.

The rearrangement joins TRBV10-2 to TRBJ1-5; unclear D gene. Germline CDR1 and CDR2: WSHSY and SAAADI. The length of the CDR3 is 15 residues. The V end was cut by 2 bases, the J end by 0 bases, with 8 bases between. The CDR3 DNA sequence: TGCGCCAGCAGTGAGAACTCAGGTAGCAATCAGCCCCAGCATTTT. Residues: CASSENSGSNQPQHF.